Below are 32 T cell receptor beta chains sequenced from a single sample in a study of T cell clonality in common variable immunodeficiency. The assay was immunoSEQ multiplex PCR, and TCRdb's table has in-frame clones only and misses some. This record lists under 40,000 clones, none seen once only, and the top ten clones contain 0.95%. The sequenced sample consisted of peripheral blood mononuclear cells. Source of these receptors: a person aged 18-69 years in good health.

This clone was observed at least ten times. The missing CDR3 end, 3 residues past where the read stops, is filled in from the germline J gene. This rearrangement joins TRBV5-1 to TRBJ1-6; tentatively, D is TRBD1 (5 bases). The CDR3 consists of 17 residues. CDR1 is SGHRS and CDR2 is YFSETQ in the germline V gene. The V and J ends lost 4 bases and 0 bases respectively, with 14 bases between them. CDR3 DNA (partial): TGCGCCAGCAGCGCCGGGACTGCGAGCTCCTATAATTCACCC. Its protein is CASSAGTASSYNSP. The CDR3 reads in full as CASSAGTASSYNSPLHF.

Ten or more counts support this clone. The read stops 3 residues short of the end of the CDR3; the missing end is completed from the germline J gene. The genes are TRBV18 and TRBJ1-4, with D perhaps matching TRBD1 (5 bases). V was cut by 1 base and J by 4 bases, with 16 bases left in between. Germline values: CDR1 KGHSH, CDR2 LQKENI. The CDR3 has 17 amino acids. The CDR3 bases that were read are TGTGCCAGCTCACCACGTCGGCAGGGAGCCGGTAATGAAAAA. It encodes CASSPRRQGAGNEK. The CDR3 in its entirety is CASSPRRQGAGNEKLFF.

This clone has at least ten counts. Read data end 3 residues before the CDR3 end; the end is taken from the germline J gene. The rearrangement joins TRBV6-2 or TRBV6-3 to TRBJ2-3; perhaps TRBD2 as D (5 bases). CDR1 and CDR2 from the germline V gene are MNHEY and SVGEGT. Trimming stripped 4 bases from V and 4 bases from J, with 21 bases between. There are 17 residues in the CDR3. CDR3 bases read: TGTGCCAGCAGTTCCTACACGAGGACTGCCCGCCCAGATACG. It encodes CASSSYTRTARPDT. The entire CDR3 protein is CASSSYTRTARPDTQYF.

This clone was found many times. CDR3 loop: CASSWRGTGPNEQYF. CDR3 DNA (partial): TGCGCCAGCAGCTGGCGTGGGACAGGGCCCAACGAG. The chain joins TRBV5-1 to TRBJ2-7; 9 bases match TRBD1. Read data end 3 residues before the CDR3 end; the end is taken from the germline J gene. The CDR3 extends over 15 amino acids. The trim removed 3 bases at V and 5 bases at J, leaving 9 bases unmatched. CDR1 and CDR2 (germline): SGHRS, YFSETQ.

This clone was counted ten times or more. The read ends 3 residues before the CDR3 terminus; that terminus is restored from the germline J gene. This chain joins TRBV6-1 and TRBJ1-5, with TRBD1 identical over 9 bases. After removal of 4 bases from V and 5 bases from J, the junction contained 6 bases not matched to a gene. The CDR3 covers 15 residues. Germline CDR1 and CDR2: MNHNS and SASEGT. The CDR3 loop reads CASSVRDRVHQPQHF. The CDR3 DNA, read in part, is TGTGCCAGCAGTGTTCGGGACAGGGTCCATCAGCCC.

At least ten counts were recorded for this clone. The DNA read from the CDR3 is TGCGCCAGCAGCTTGAAGGCAGGCTCCTATAATTCACCC. Translation: CASSLKAGSYNSP. The entire CDR3 sequence reads CASSLKAGSYNSPLHF. The chain couples TRBV5-1 to TRBJ1-6; D is unclear. Read data end 3 residues before the CDR3 end; the end is taken from the germline J gene. The length of the CDR3 is 16 residues. V was pared by 1 base and J by 0 bases, with 8 bases between. Germline V gene sequence: CDR1 SGHRS, CDR2 YFSETQ.

This clone was seen many times. The read ends 3 residues early relative to the CDR3; the germline J gene fills the gap. J is TRBJ1-5 and V is TRBV9; 8 bases are a match to TRBD1. This CDR3 comprises 16 residues. With 2 bases clipped from V and 5 bases from J, the junction kept 9 bases outside the gene matches. Germline V gene data show CDR1 as SGDLS and CDR2 as YYNGEE. This CDR3 is CASSVRLDREDQPQHF. The part of the CDR3 DNA that was read is TGTGCCAGCAGCGTGAGATTGGACAGGGAAGATCAGCCC.

This clone came up many times. The CDR3 end falls 3 residues outside the read, so it is completed with the germline J gene. This rearrangement joins TRBV7-9 to TRBJ1-2, with a weak D call TRBD1 (6 bases). The CDR3 consists of 15 residues. Germline assignment: CDR1 SEHNR and CDR2 FQNEAQ (reference sequence). Between the trimmed V and J ends, which lost 5 bases and 3 bases, there was a span of 16 bases. This CDR3 reads CASSPREGGDYGYTF. The part of the CDR3 DNA that was read is TGTGCCAGCAGCCCGCGTGAGGGGGGGGACTATGGC.

This clone was detected ten times or more. The sequence runs out 3 residues before the end of the CDR3; the remainder is reconstructed from the germline J gene. The chain has TRBV7-2 and TRBJ2-3; 7 bases are shared with TRBD1. Germline V gene lookup returns CDR1 SGHTA and CDR2 FQGNSA. Trimming removed 0 bases from V and 5 bases from J; junction bases left unmatched: 5. The CDR3 sequence is 15 residues long. CDR3 DNA, as far as it was read: TGTGCCAGCAGCTTAGCTGCACAGGGGAGAGATACG. Protein sequence: CASSLAAQGRDT. The full CDR3 protein is CASSLAAQGRDTQYF.

Ten or more counts support this clone. The CDR3 extends 3 residues past the end of the read, so its final part is completed from the germline J gene. V gene TRBV2 combines with J gene TRBJ2-3; 8 positions agree with TRBD2. The CDR3 extends over 16 amino acids. Germline V gene data show CDR1 as SNHLY and CDR2 as FYNNEI. V shed 3 bases and J 0 bases; nucleotides not matched to a gene: 5. This CDR3 is CASSDPSGLSTDTQYF. CDR3 DNA, as far as it was read: TGTGCCAGCAGTGACCCTAGCGGGCTAAGCACAGATACG.

This clone was counted many times. Read coverage stops 3 residues before the CDR3 terminus; the germline J gene supplies the remainder. This sequence joins TRBV5-4 and TRBJ1-2, with a tentative D call TRBD1 (5 bases). The CDR3 runs to 14 residues. Germline V CDR1 and CDR2: SGHNT, YYREEE (reference sequence). CDR3 region: CASSLDILKRGYTF. Partial CDR3 DNA: TGTGCCAGCAGCCTGGACATACTAAAGAGAGGC.

This clone was seen ten or more times. The sequence runs out 3 residues before the end of the CDR3; the remainder is reconstructed from the germline J gene. The rearrangement uses TRBV19 and TRBJ2-1, with 16 bases lining up with TRBD2. Germline lookup yields CDR1 LNHDA and CDR2 SQIVND (reference sequence). The V segment lost 3 bases and the J segment 4 bases; nucleotides outside the gene matches: 0. This CDR3 region has 16 residues. The CDR3 loop is CASSMGLAGGYNEQFF. The sequenced part of the CDR3 DNA is TGTGCCAGTAGTATGGGACTAGCGGGGGGGTACAATGAG.

This clone has a count of ten or more. The read ends 3 residues before the CDR3 terminus; that terminus is restored from the germline J gene. The gene calls are TRBV7-2 and TRBJ2-5, with 9 bases matching TRBD1. Per germline, CDR1 SGHTA and CDR2 FQGNSA. With 3 bases clipped from V and 5 bases from J, the junction kept 7 bases outside the gene matches. This CDR3 is 15 amino acids long. The sequenced CDR3 bases are TGTGCCAGCAGCTTTGACAGGGGGTCGGGGGAGACC. Its protein product is CASSFDRGSGET. The full CDR3 protein reads CASSFDRGSGETQYF.

This clone was counted many times. The CDR3 end falls 3 residues outside the read, so it is completed with the germline J gene. The V and J genes are TRBV18 and TRBJ1-4, with TRBD1 matching 8 bases. The CDR3 is 15 residues long. V gave up 6 bases and J gave up 6 bases; unmatched junction bases: 9. Germline CDR1 and CDR2: KGHSH and LQKENI. The CDR3 bases that were read are TGTGCCAGCTCGGGGACAGGATTTTGGGATGAAAAA. Protein product: CASSGTGFWDEK. The full-length CDR3 reads as CASSGTGFWDEKLFF.

This clone qualifies as medium-sized. The read stops 3 residues short of the end of the CDR3; the missing end is completed from the germline J gene. The chain has TRBV29-1 and TRBJ2-7, with 7 bases identical to TRBD2. The CDR3 consists of 16 residues. With 5 bases clipped from V and 3 bases from J, the junction kept 16 bases outside the gene matches. Germline CDR1 is SQVTM and CDR2 is ANQGSEA. CDR3 sequence reads: CSVIGGVSGLSYEQYF. The part of the CDR3 DNA that was read is TGCAGCGTTATTGGGGGGGTGTCGGGGCTCAGCTACGAG.

In its sample, this clone was seen a few times. Read data end 3 residues before the CDR3 end; the end is taken from the germline J gene. The gene calls are TRBV19 and TRBJ2-5; a weak D match, TRBD1 (5 bases). CDR1 and CDR2 from the germline V gene are LNHDA and SQIVND (reference sequence). V shed 3 bases and J shed 6 bases, with 17 bases lying between them. The CDR3 runs 15 residues. The CDR3 region is CASSIRGRSNKTQYF. Incomplete CDR3 DNA: TGTGCCAGTAGTATTAGGGGAAGGAGCAATAAGACC.

This clone was picked up many times. The read terminates 3 residues ahead of where the CDR3 ends, so the germline J gene completes it. The chain is built from TRBV30 and TRBJ2-1; TRBD2 matches 12 bases. J lost 3 bases, V lost 4 bases, and 4 bases had no gene match. Germline V gives CDR1 GTSNPN, CDR2 SVGIG (reference sequence). The CDR3 loop spans 15 amino acids. The CDR3 DNA, read in part, is TGTGCCTGGACGGGGACTAGCGGGTACTACAATGAG. Amino acids: CAWTGTSGYYNE. The entire CDR3 is CAWTGTSGYYNEQFF.

In this sample, this clone turned up many times. One junction end does not reproduce the germline sequence, and a read error may be involved. The read ends 3 residues early relative to the CDR3; the germline J gene fills the gap. This rearrangement joins TRBV4-2 to TRBJ2-2, with D perhaps TRBD1 (7 bases). CDR1 is LGHNA, CDR2 YNFKEQ, per germline. The CDR3 totals 16 residues. The CDR3 reads CASSQDGGGYTGELFF. The DNA read from the CDR3 is TGCGCCAGCAGCCAAGACGGAGGGGGCTACACCGGGGAG.

There are many counts of this clone. The read comes to an end 3 residues before the CDR3 does, leaving the germline J gene to fill in the end. J is TRBJ1-2 and V is TRBV18; TRBD1 might be the D (6 bases). Germline assignment: CDR1 KGHSH and CDR2 LQKENI. This CDR3 is 15 amino acids long. V lost 3 bases, J lost 4 bases, and 15 bases lay in between. CDR3 residues: CASSPNGDIGYGYTF. The CDR3 bases that were read are TGTGCCAGCTCACCGAATGGGGACATTGGCTATGGC.

This clone was detected many times. From the germline J gene comes the end of the CDR3, since the read stops 3 residues before it. The rearrangement joins TRBV19 to TRBJ2-3; tentative D call: TRBD2 (5 bases). Trimming pared 2 bases from V and 1 base from J, leaving 10 bases between. Germline V CDR1 and CDR2: LNHDA, SQIVND (reference sequence). The CDR3 length is 15 residues. The CDR3 sequence: CASSIPSRGTDTQYF. The covered CDR3 bases are TGTGCCAGTAGTATACCTAGCCGTGGCACAGATACG. The whole variable domain, remainder taken from reference TRBV19 and TRBJ2-3, is DGGITQSPKYLFRKEGQNVTLSCEQNLNHDAMYWYRQDPGQGLRLIYYSQIVNDFQKGDIAEGYSVSREKKESFPLTVTSAQKNPTAFYLCASSIPSRGTDTQYFGPGTRLTVL.

This clone was seen repeatedly, ten times or more. Coverage ceases 3 residues before the CDR3 finishes, and the germline J gene fills in the end. The genes are TRBV5-1 and TRBJ2-5; D unresolved. The CDR3 sequence is 13 residues long. CDR1 and CDR2 from the germline V gene are SGHRS and YFSETQ. V lost 0 bases and J lost 5, with 8 bases in between. CDR3 in amino acids: CASSLEGSETQYF. The CDR3 bases that were read are TGCGCCAGCAGCTTGGAGGGTTCGGAGACC.

This clone has at least ten counts. The read terminates 3 residues before the CDR3 end, so the remaining end is supplied by the germline J gene. The V gene is TRBV27, the J gene TRBJ1-5; perhaps TRBD1 as D (5 bases). The CDR3 is 17 amino acids. From germline, CDR1 is MNHEY and CDR2 SMNVEV (reference sequence). V lost 7 bases to trimming and J lost 0 bases, with 19 bases between them. This CDR3 is CASTPLQGLYSNQPQHF. The CDR3 bases that were read are TGTGCCAGCACCCCCTTGCAGGGCTTATATAGCAATCAGCCC.

Many counts were recorded for this clone. The sequenced fragment ends 3 residues before the CDR3 boundary, so the rest is inferred from the germline J gene. The chain couples TRBV18 to TRBJ2-2; no firm D call. Germline V lookup: CDR1 KGHSH, CDR2 LQKENI. Trimming left V 3 bases short and J 0 bases short, with 8 bases between. The length of the CDR3 is 15 residues. The sequenced CDR3 bases are TGTGCCAGCTCACCTCAAGGTTCGAACACCGGGGAG. It yields the protein CASSPQGSNTGE. The full CDR3 reads CASSPQGSNTGELFF. The full variable domain, in which reference TRBV18 and TRBJ2-2 provide the parts outside the CDR3, is NAGVMQNPRHLVRRRGQEARLRCSPMKGHSHVYWYRQLPEEGLKFMVYLQKENIIDESGMPKERFSAEFPKEGPSILRIQQVVRGDSAAYFCASSPQGSNTGELFFGEGSRLTVL.

This clone was seen more than once but under ten times. The read finishes 3 residues shy of the CDR3 end, and the germline J gene is used to complete it. The J gene is TRBJ2-2, the V gene TRBV30; perhaps TRBD1 as D (9 bases). The CDR3 runs to 17 residues. Germline-derived CDR1 and CDR2 are GTSNPN and SVGIG (reference sequence). Deletions cut 2 bases from V and 4 bases from J, with 20 bases between. CDR3 loop: CAWSTREGQGRTGELFF. The covered CDR3 bases are TGTGCCTGGAGTACCCGGGAGGGACAGGGCCGCACCGGGGAG.

This clone was picked up many times. The CDR3 extends 3 residues past the end of the read, so its final part is completed from the germline J gene. This sequence joins TRBV19 and TRBJ2-7, with D perhaps TRBD1 (5 bases). This CDR3 contains 16 residues. The V gene's germline CDR1 is LNHDA and CDR2 SQIVND (reference sequence). V lost 2 bases, J lost 0 bases, and 14 bases lay in between. This CDR3 reads CASSIPGRVSSYEQYF. The covered CDR3 bases are TGTGCCAGTAGTATACCGGGCAGGGTGAGCTCCTACGAG.

This clone was seen ten or more times. The read terminates 3 residues before the CDR3 end, so the remaining end is supplied by the germline J gene. The V call is TRBV5-1, the J call TRBJ2-1; 11 bases fit TRBD2. The germline CDR1 and CDR2 sequences are SGHRS and YFSETQ. This CDR3 contains 15 residues. V lost 5 bases, J lost 3 bases, and 4 bases stayed unmatched. CDR3 DNA, as far as it was read: TGCGCCAGCAGTTGGGGACTAGCGGACTACAATGAG. Translating it yields CASSWGLADYNE. From start to end, the CDR3 is CASSWGLADYNEQFF.

This clone was observed at least ten times. The DNA ends 3 residues before the CDR3 does, and the rest of the CDR3 is filled in from the germline J gene. This rearrangement joins TRBV5-1 to TRBJ1-1; 7 bases map to TRBD1. After removal of 2 bases from V and 3 bases from J, the junction contained 7 bases not matched to a gene. Germline V gives CDR1 SGHRS, CDR2 YFSETQ. This CDR3 has 15 amino acids. CDR3 bases read: TGCGCCAGCAGCTTCCAGGGGGACCCTGACACTGAA. The encoded protein is CASSFQGDPDTE. The CDR3, in full, reads CASSFQGDPDTEAFF.

There are many counts of this clone. The read falls 3 residues short of the CDR3 end, and the missing part is taken from the germline J gene. The chain employs TRBV19 and TRBJ1-5, with TRBD1 identical over 7 bases. Germline CDR1 reads LNHDA; CDR2 reads SQIVND (reference sequence). CDR3 length: 14 residues. Trimming removed 2 bases from V and 5 bases from J; junction bases left unmatched: 3. The sequenced part of the CDR3 DNA is TGTGCCAGTAGTATATTCGACAGGGATCAGCCC. Residues: CASSIFDRDQP. The whole CDR3 protein is CASSIFDRDQPQHF.

This clone appeared many times. The CDR3 extends 3 residues past the end of the read, so its final part is completed from the germline J gene. The chain joins TRBV10-3 to TRBJ1-1; D may be TRBD1 (5 bases). The CDR3 runs to 12 residues. From germline, CDR1 is ENHRY and CDR2 SYGVKD. V lost 4 bases to trimming and J lost 4 bases, with 7 bases between them. The CDR3 protein is CAISGQGTEAFF. Partial CDR3 DNA: TGTGCCATCAGTGGGCAGGGCACTGAA.

At least ten counts were recorded for this clone. The sequenced part of the CDR3 DNA is TGTGCCAGCAGCCTTTCGTATCTAGAGTCACCC. This translates into CASSLSYLESP. From start to end, the CDR3 is CASSLSYLESPLHF. This chain joins TRBV27 and TRBJ1-6; D call uncertain. The CDR3 goes on 3 residues after the read ends, and that part is filled in from the germline J gene. Germline V lookup: CDR1 MNHEY, CDR2 SMNVEV (reference sequence). There are 14 residues in the CDR3. With 6 bases removed from V and 10 bases from J, the gap between germline ends came to 16 bases.

This clone was observed many times. The CDR3 goes on 3 residues after the read ends, and that part is filled in from the germline J gene. The rearrangement links TRBV11-2 to TRBJ1-1; no reliable D call. Germline lookup yields CDR1 SGHAT and CDR2 FQNNGV. The CDR3 covers 13 residues. V lost 2 bases to trimming and J lost 4 bases, with 8 bases between them. CDR3: CASSLSTGTEAFF. The DNA read from the CDR3 is TGTGCCAGCAGCTTATCTACGGGCACTGAA.

This clone was recorded many times. With the read ending 3 residues before the CDR3 end, the germline J gene is used to fill in that end. V gene TRBV5-1 combines with J gene TRBJ2-7; 11 nucleotides match TRBD2. This CDR3 region has 15 residues. With 3 bases clipped from V and 6 bases from J, the junction kept 8 bases outside the gene matches. The germline CDR1 and CDR2 sequences are SGHRS and YFSETQ. The sequenced CDR3 bases are TGCGCCAGCAGCTGGGGAGGGACTAGCGGATTCGAG. Translated: CASSWGGTSGFE. The complete CDR3 sequence is CASSWGGTSGFEQYF.